The rows below give T cell receptor beta chains drawn from one sample of a study of response to subunit inactivated influenza vaccine. Via MiXCR, TCRdb re-called the RT-PCR reads, giving one row per CDR3 protein. The sample carries approximately 530,000 distinct CDR3 sequences, around 7.7% recorded once. The input for sequencing was PBMCs from blood, taken roughly 24 months after vaccination. The source of these receptors is a man aged 50 to 69 who received an inactivated influenza vaccine. CDR3s include the opening cysteine and the closing phenylalanine or tryptophan. D genes are given only for firm matches. Clone size is given for some rows only: seen once, a few or many times, or a class if the clone is expanded.

V	size	J	D	CDR3	DNA
TRBV7-2	few	TRBJ2-7	.	CASSSGFWGVTSYEQYF	TGTGCCAGCAGCTCTGGTTTTTGGGGGGTTACTTCCTACGAGCAGTACTTC
TRBV20-1	.	TRBJ2-4	TRBD1	CSARQGAAKNIQYF	TGCAGTGCTAGACAGGGGGCGGCCAAAAACATTCAGTACTTC
TRBV24-1	.	TRBJ2-2	TRBD2	CAGTGGNTGELFF	TGTGCCGGTACGGGGGGGAACACCGGGGAGCTGTTTTTT
TRBV7-2	few	TRBJ2-1	.	CASTQLTGYNEQFF	TGTGCCAGCACGCAACTCACGGGCTACAATGAGCAGTTCTTC
TRBV2	.	TRBJ2-7	TRBD1	CASLQDRDREQYF	TGTGCCAGCTTACAAGACAGGGATCGCGAGCAGTACTTC
TRBV20-1	few	TRBJ2-1	TRBD2	CSARGLAGGNNEQFF	TGCAGTGCTAGAGGGCTAGCGGGAGGGAACAATGAGCAGTTCTTC
TRBV29-1	many	TRBJ2-2	.	CSVESDTGELFF	TGCAGCGTTGAGTCAGACACCGGGGAGCTGTTTTTT
TRBV29-1	.	TRBJ2-1	TRBD2	CSVLRGGAEQFF	TGCAGCGTGCTCCGGGGGGGAGCTGAGCAGTTCTTC
TRBV20-1	many	TRBJ1-2	.	CSASLRERAAGGYTF	TGCAGTGCGAGCTTGCGGGAAAGGGCGGCGGGCGGCTACACCTTC
TRBV7-6	few	TRBJ2-7	TRBD1	CASSILGQGREQYF	TGTGCCAGCAGCATCCTTGGACAGGGGCGCGAGCAGTACTTC
TRBV12-3/TRBV12-4	few	TRBJ1-1	.	CASGGTPGTEAFF	TGTGCCAGTGGGGGGACACCAGGGACTGAAGCTTTCTTT